The rows below give T cell receptor beta chains drawn from one sample of a study of blood T cell repertoires in COVID-19. The data were produced by immunoSEQ multiplex PCR, yet TCRdb's version contains in-frame clones alone and is incomplete. Of about 120,000 clones listed, 82% are singletons. The sequenced sample was peripheral blood. The receptors here all came from a woman aged 70-85 years with acute or convalescent COVID-19. The CDR3 runs from the conserved cysteine through the conserved F or W. The order of the fields is J gene, D gene, clone size, V gene, CDR3 protein, CDR3 DNA. A D gene is named only where the DNA matches it firmly. The listing skips clone size in some rows; elsewhere it reads once, few, many or a size class.

>TRBJ1-5|NA|NA|TRBV2
CASSDGGLQPQHF
TGTGCCAGCAGTGATGGAGGGCTTCAGCCCCAGCATTTT
>TRBJ1-1|NA|NA|TRBV27
CASSLFVSAGGVTEAFF
TGTGCCAGCAGTTTATTCGTATCGGCCGGGGGAGTCACTGAAGCTTTCTTT
>TRBJ2-7|NA|once|TRBV6-5
CATSRGANEQYF
TGTGCCACCAGCCGGGGGGCCAACGAGCAGTACTTC
>TRBJ1-1|NA|NA|TRBV30
CAWSGLMNTEAFF
TGTGCCTGGAGTGGGCTGATGAACACTGAAGCTTTCTTT
>TRBJ2-2|TRBD2|NA|TRBV7-2
CASSQGLANTGELFF
TGTGCCAGCAGCCAGGGACTAGCCAACACCGGGGAGCTGTTTTTT
>TRBJ2-2|TRBD2|NA|TRBV7-3
CASSFSGGPNTGELFF
TGTGCCAGCAGCTTTAGCGGGGGGCCTAACACCGGGGAGCTGTTTTTT
>TRBJ2-1|NA|once|TRBV30
CACSRGGLNEQFF
TGTGCCTGCTCTAGGGGGGGGTTGAATGAGCAGTTCTTC
>TRBJ2-6|TRBD2|NA|TRBV7-8
CASSSLAGAAGANVLTF
TGTGCCAGCAGTTCACTAGCGGGTGCTGCTGGGGCCAACGTCCTGACTTTC
>TRBJ1-2|TRBD1|NA|TRBV7-2
CASRGDRIYGYTF
TGTGCCAGCAGGGGGGACAGAATCTATGGCTACACCTTC
>TRBJ2-1|NA|NA|TRBV12-3/TRBV12-4
CASSNLGGEQFF
TGTGCCAGCAGCAATCTAGGCGGTGAGCAGTTCTTC
>TRBJ2-5|NA|NA|TRBV29-1
CSVEVLRGPQYF
TGCAGCGTTGAAGTCCTCAGGGGTCCCCAGTACTTC
>TRBJ1-5|TRBD1|NA|TRBV10-3
CAMGQGDRNQPQHF
TGTGCCATGGGCCAGGGGGATCGCAATCAGCCCCAGCATTTT
>TRBJ2-7|NA|NA|TRBV11-3
CASSRLSSSYEQYF
TGTGCCAGCAGCAGACTGTCGTCCTCCTACGAGCAGTACTTC
>TRBJ2-1|TRBD2|NA|TRBV5-4
CASSTGTSRRNEQFF
TGTGCCAGCAGCACCGGGACTAGCAGGCGCAATGAGCAGTTCTTC
>TRBJ1-2|NA|NA|TRBV10-3
CAISQGFPYGYTF
TGTGCCATCAGTCAGGGATTCCCCTATGGCTACACCTTC
>TRBJ1-5|NA|NA|TRBV5-8
CASSLYRQGRNQPQHF
TGTGCCAGCAGCTTGTATAGGCAGGGGCGAAATCAGCCCCAGCATTTT
>TRBJ1-2|NA|NA|TRBV19
CASNPRDNMNYGYTF
TGTGCCAGTAACCCCCGGGACAATATGAACTATGGCTACACCTTC
>TRBJ2-1|NA|few|TRBV27
CASSWRVSNEQFF
TGTGCCAGCAGTTGGAGGGTCAGCAATGAGCAGTTCTTC
>TRBJ1-2|NA|NA|TRBV3-1/TRBV3-2
CASSQAGIEGYTF
TGTGCCAGCAGCCAAGCCGGGATCGAGGGCTACACCTTC
>TRBJ2-5|TRBD1|NA|TRBV6-1
CASSEATGVETQYF
TGTGCCAGCAGTGAGGCGACAGGGGTAGAGACCCAGTACTTC
>TRBJ1-1|TRBD1|NA|TRBV2
CASSRDRWNTEAFF
TGTGCCAGCAGTAGGGACAGGTGGAACACTGAAGCTTTCTTT
>TRBJ2-5|NA|NA|TRBV5-4
CASSLRKQGQETQYF
TGTGCCAGCAGCTTGAGGAAACAGGGCCAGGAGACCCAGTACTTC
>TRBJ1-1|NA|NA|TRBV9
CASRSSGAAGISEAFF
TGTGCCAGCAGATCCAGTGGGGCGGCTGGTATTAGTGAAGCTTTCTTT
>TRBJ2-5|NA|NA|TRBV6-6
CASSLSQVQETQYF
TGTGCCAGCAGTCTTTCCCAGGTCCAAGAGACCCAGTACTTC
>TRBJ2-2|TRBD2|NA|TRBV4-1
CASSRLAGESANTGELFF
TGCGCCAGCAGCCGTTTAGCGGGGGAGAGCGCGAACACCGGGGAGCTGTTTTTT
>TRBJ2-5|NA|NA|TRBV19
CASSIAKRETQYF
TGTGCCAGTAGTATAGCGAAGAGGGAGACCCAGTACTTC
>TRBJ1-2|NA|NA|TRBV6-5
CASSTNKWGGLRYTF
TGTGCCAGCAGTACAAATAAATGGGGAGGTCTGCGCTACACCTTC